This T cell receptor beta chain was retrieved from a study of blood T cell repertoires in COVID-19. About the research overall: Acute and convalescent COVID-19 samples came from the United States, Italy and Spain. From T cells, B-cell-depleted T cells, or PBMCs came the material, which was cDNA or gDNA.

Data came from immunoSEQ multiplex PCR; TCRdb stores just in-frame clones and leaves some out. This sample has roughly 150,000 clones, with 65% to 85% found just once. The CDR3 has 17 residues. Grouping used clinical history reported by participants in a survey and questionnaire. The recovered donors of Cohort 3 showed two negative PCRs, clearance, or symptom resolution. Sequencing input: PBMCs or T cells enriched from blood (not recorded which). This clonotype was sampled from a man between 35 and 55 years old who had recovered from COVID-19. The chain carries TRBV21-1 and TRBJ1-1. TRBV21-1 is labeled a pseudogene. CDR3 region: CASSARARPAGNTEAFF. In DNA, the CDR3 is TGTGCCAGCAGCGCGCGAGCAAGACCGGCGGGGAACACTGAAGCTTTCTTT.